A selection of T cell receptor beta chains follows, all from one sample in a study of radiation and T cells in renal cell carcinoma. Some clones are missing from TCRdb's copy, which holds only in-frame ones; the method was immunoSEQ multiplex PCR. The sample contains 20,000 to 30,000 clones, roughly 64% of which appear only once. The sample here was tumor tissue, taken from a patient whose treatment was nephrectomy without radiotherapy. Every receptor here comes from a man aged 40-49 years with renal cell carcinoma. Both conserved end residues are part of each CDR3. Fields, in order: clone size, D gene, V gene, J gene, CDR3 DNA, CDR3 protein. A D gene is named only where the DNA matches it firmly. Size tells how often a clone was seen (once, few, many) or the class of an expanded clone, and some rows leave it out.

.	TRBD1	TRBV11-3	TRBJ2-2	TGTGCCAGCAGCCCGAAGTTAGGGACAGGGAACACCGGGGAGCTGTTTTTT	CASSPKLGTGNTGELFF
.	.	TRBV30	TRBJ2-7	TGTGCCTGGAATTACAGGGACGAGCAGTACTTC	CAWNYRDEQYF
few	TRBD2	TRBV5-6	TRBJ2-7	TGTGCCAGCAGCTCGTGGGAGACTAGCGGGATTAGGAACGAGCAGTACTTC	CASSSWETSGIRNEQYF
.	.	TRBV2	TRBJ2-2	TGTGCCAGCGGGTCAACCGGGGAGCTGTTTTTT	CASGSTGELFF
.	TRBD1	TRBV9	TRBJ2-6	TGTGCCAGCAGCGTTGACAGGGGTGTGGGGGCCAACGTCCTGACTTTC	CASSVDRGVGANVLTF
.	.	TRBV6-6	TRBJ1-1	TGTGCCAGCAGTTACTCGGGGGGGGGAGAGACTGAAGCTTTCTTT	CASSYSGGGETEAFF
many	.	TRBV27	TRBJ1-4	TGTGCCAGCACTTCGGGGTCGGCAACTAATGAAAAACTGTTTTTT	CASTSGSATNEKLFF
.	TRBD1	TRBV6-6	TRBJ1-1	TGTGCCAGCGCTGGAGGGGGCTTGAACACTGAAGCTTTCTTT	CASAGGGLNTEAFF
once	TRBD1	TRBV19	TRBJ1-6	TGTGCCAGTAGTATCCAACGGGGACAGGGCCAGGGTTCACCCCTCCACTTT	CASSIQRGQGQGSPLHF
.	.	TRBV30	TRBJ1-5	TGTGCCTGGAGTGCGAATGACAGTCCCAGGCAGCCCCAGCATTTT	CAWSANDSPRQPQHF
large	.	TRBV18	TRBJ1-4	TGTGCCAGCTCACCACCGCGGTTTAATGAAAAACTGTTTTTT	CASSPPRFNEKLFF
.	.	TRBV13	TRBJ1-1	TGTGCCAGCAGAACCCGGGTGAACACTGAAGCTTTCTTT	CASRTRVNTEAFF
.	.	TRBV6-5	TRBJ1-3	TGTGCCAGGAGTTATTTTGGGGCACAATCTGGAAACACCATATATTTT	CARSYFGAQSGNTIYF
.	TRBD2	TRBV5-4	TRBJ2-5	TGTGCCAGCAGCTTGGAGAGCGGGGGAGTAGAGACCCAGTACTTC	CASSLESGGVETQYF
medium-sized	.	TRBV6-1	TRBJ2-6	TGTGCCAGCACCCTCTTACGGTCTGGGGCCAACGTCCTGACTTTC	CASTLLRSGANVLTF
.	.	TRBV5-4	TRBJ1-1	TGTGCCAGCAGCTTGGAGAGGGACACTGAAGCTTTCTTT	CASSLERDTEAFF
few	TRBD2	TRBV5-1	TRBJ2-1	TGCGCCAGCAGCTTAGCGGGGGACTCCTACAATGAGCAGTTCTTC	CASSLAGDSYNEQFF
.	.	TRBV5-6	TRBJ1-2	TGTGCCAGCAGCTTAGAGGACTATGGCTACACCTTC	CASSLEDYGYTF
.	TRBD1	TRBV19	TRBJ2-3	TGTGCCAGTAGTTCGACAGGGCAAACCACAGATACGCAGTATTTT	CASSSTGQTTDTQYF
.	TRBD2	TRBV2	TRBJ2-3	TGTGCCAGCAGTGAGCGGGGGGGCACAGATACGCAGTATTTT	CASSERGGTDTQYF
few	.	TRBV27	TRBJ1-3	TGTGCCAGCAGTCAGATAGGGTTAGGGAACACCATATATTTT	CASSQIGLGNTIYF
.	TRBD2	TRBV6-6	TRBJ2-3	TGTGCCAGCAGTTACTCTGCGGGGGGGCCGACAGATACGCAGTATTTT	CASSYSAGGPTDTQYF
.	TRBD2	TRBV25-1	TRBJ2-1	TGTGCCAGCAGTGAATATGGACTAGCGGGGTTTGAGCAGTTCTTC	CASSEYGLAGFEQFF
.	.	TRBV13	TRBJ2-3	TGTGCCAGCAGCTTGAAACTAGCACCAGATACGCAGTATTTT	CASSLKLAPDTQYF
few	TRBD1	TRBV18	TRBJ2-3	TGTGCCAGCTCCCATTCACAGGGGGGAAGGAGCACAGATACGCAGTATTTT	CASSHSQGGRSTDTQYF
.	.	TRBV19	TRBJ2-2	TGTGCCAGTAGTATTAGTGCGAGCACCGGGGAGCTGTTTTTT	CASSISASTGELFF
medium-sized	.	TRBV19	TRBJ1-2	TGTGCCAGTACGGACGGCGTTGCCAGATTTAACTATGGCTACACCTTC	CASTDGVARFNYGYTF
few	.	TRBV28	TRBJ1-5	TGTGCCAGCAGACCAACTAAAGGGGGACGCAATCAGCCCCAGCATTTT	CASRPTKGGRNQPQHF
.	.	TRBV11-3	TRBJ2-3	TGTGCCAGCAGCTTAGAGGGCCGCCCAGCAGATACGCAGTATTTT	CASSLEGRPADTQYF
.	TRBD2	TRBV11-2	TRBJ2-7	TGTGCCAGCAGCCGAGAGACTAGCGGGAACTCTCGCGAGCAGTACTTC	CASSRETSGNSREQYF
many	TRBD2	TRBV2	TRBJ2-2	TGTGCCAGCAGGGGGCTAGCGGGCCACACCGGGGAGCTGTTTTTT	CASRGLAGHTGELFF
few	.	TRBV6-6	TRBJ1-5	TGTGCCAGCAGTTACTCGATGGTGGCGGCGGCGCCCCAGCATTTT	CASSYSMVAAAPQHF
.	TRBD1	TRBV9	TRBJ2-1	TGTGCCAGCAGCATCCGGGACAGGGATGAGCAGTTCTTC	CASSIRDRDEQFF
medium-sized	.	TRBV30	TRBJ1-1	TGTGCCTGGAGTGTACGAGAGAACACTGAAGCTTTCTTT	CAWSVRENTEAFF
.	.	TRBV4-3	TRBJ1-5	TGCGCCAGCAGCCAAGATCCAGGGAAACAGCCCCAGCATTTT	CASSQDPGKQPQHF
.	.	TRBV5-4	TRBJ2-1	TGTGCCAGCAGCTTGGAAGGCATTCGCTCCTACAATGAGCAGTTCTTC	CASSLEGIRSYNEQFF
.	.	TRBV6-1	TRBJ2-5	TGTGCCAGCTCTCGGGAGCTACTTGGGGAGACCCAGTACTTC	CASSRELLGETQYF
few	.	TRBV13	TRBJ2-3	TGTGCCAGCAGCCCCCGCGGCGGCAACACAGATACGCAGTATTTT	CASSPRGGNTDTQYF
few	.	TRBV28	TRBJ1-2	TGTGCCAGCACAACAGGGTACAGCTATGGCTACACCTTC	CASTTGYSYGYTF
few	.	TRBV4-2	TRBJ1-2	TGTGCCAGCAGCCAAGATGCGGCAGGCGATAACTATGGCTACACCTTC	CASSQDAAGDNYGYTF
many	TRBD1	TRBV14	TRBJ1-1	TGTGCCAGCAGCCGGCTCGGGACAGGGAAAGCTTTCTTT	CASSRLGTGKAFF
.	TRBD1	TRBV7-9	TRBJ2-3	TGTGCCAGCAGCTCTCTCAGGACAGGTAGCACAGATACGCAGTATTTT	CASSSLRTGSTDTQYF
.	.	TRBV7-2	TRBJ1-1	TGTGCCAGCGCAGACCTGAACACTGAAGCTTTCTTT	CASADLNTEAFF
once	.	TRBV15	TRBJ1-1	TGTGCCACCAGCATGGGGGGGGACACTGAAGCTTTCTTT	CATSMGGDTEAFF
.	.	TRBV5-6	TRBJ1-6	TGTGCCAGCAGCTTGGACAGCTCCTATAATTCACCCCTCCACTTT	CASSLDSSYNSPLHF
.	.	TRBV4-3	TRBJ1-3	TGCGCCAGCAGCGCCGGACAGAGCTCTGGAAACACCATATATTTT	CASSAGQSSGNTIYF
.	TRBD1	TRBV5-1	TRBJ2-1	TGCGCCAGCAGCATCTCGGGACAGGGGGCCTACAATGAGCAGTTCTTC	CASSISGQGAYNEQFF
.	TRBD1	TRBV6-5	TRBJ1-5	TGTGCCAGCAGTAAAACAGGGGGCTACAATCAGCCCCAGCATTTT	CASSKTGGYNQPQHF
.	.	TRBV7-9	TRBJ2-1	TGTGCCAGCAGCTTACTGCAGGCTGGTGAGCAGTTCTTC	CASSLLQAGEQFF
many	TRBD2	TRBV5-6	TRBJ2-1	TGTGCCAGCGGACTAGCGAATGAGCAGTTCTTC	CASGLANEQFF
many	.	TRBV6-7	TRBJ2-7	TGTGCCAGCAGTTCGGGACACCAGAGCTCCTACGAGCAGTACTTC	CASSSGHQSSYEQYF
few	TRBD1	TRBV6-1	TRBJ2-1	TGTGCCAGCAGTGGACCCGGGACAGGGTTATACAATGAGCAGTTCTTC	CASSGPGTGLYNEQFF
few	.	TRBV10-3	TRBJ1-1	TGTGCCATCAGAACTGGGACACCAGGCACTGAAGCTTTCTTT	CAIRTGTPGTEAFF
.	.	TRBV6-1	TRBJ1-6	TGTGCCAGCAACGGGGGACCCCTCAATTCACCCCTCCACTTT	CASNGGPLNSPLHF
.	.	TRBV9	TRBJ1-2	TGTGCCAGCAGCTCCCCTAGACGGGCAGGCTACACCTTC	CASSSPRRAGYTF